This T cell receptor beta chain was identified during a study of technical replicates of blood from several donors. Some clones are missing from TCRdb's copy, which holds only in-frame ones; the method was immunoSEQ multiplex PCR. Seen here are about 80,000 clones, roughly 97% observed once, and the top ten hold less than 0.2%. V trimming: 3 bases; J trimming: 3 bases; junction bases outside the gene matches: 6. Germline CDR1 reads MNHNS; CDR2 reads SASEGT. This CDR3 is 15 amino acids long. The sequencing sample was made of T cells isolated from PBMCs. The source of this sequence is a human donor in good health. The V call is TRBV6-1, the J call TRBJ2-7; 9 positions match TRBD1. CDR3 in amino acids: CASSEGQGLNYEQYF. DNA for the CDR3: TGTGCCAGCAGTGAGGGACAGGGCTTAAACTACGAGCAGTACTTC.